The subject of this entry is one T cell receptor beta chain. The data derive from a study of blood T cell repertoires in COVID-19. Using immunoSEQ multiplex PCR, the repertoire was profiled, and TCRdb retains in-frame clones only, with some absent. Among some 150,000 clones, about 85% were seen once, and the ten largest hold roughly 15%. Germline V gene sequence: CDR1 SGDLS, CDR2 YYNGEE. J lost 1 base, V lost 0 bases, and 5 bases had no gene match. The CDR3 has 16 amino acids. The TCR was taken from a woman between 65 and 79 years old with COVID-19, enrolled during active disease. The chain recombines TRBV9 with TRBJ2-3; the match to TRBD2 covers 7 bases. The sample was peripheral blood. CDR3 bases: TGTGCCAGCAGCGTAGCCGCGGGAGTGGGCACAGATACGCAGTATTTT. Translated: CASSVAAGVGTDTQYF. The entire variable domain, with the rest obtained from reference TRBV9 and TRBJ2-3, is as follows: DSGVTQTPKHLITATGQRVTLRCSPRSGDLSVYWYQQSLDQGLQFLIQYYNGEERAKGNILERFSAQQFPDLHSELNLSSLELGDSALYFCASSVAAGVGTDTQYFGPGTRLTVL.